A single sample is the source of the 7 T cell receptor beta chains below, sequenced in a study of OX40 agonist ivuxolimab in advanced cancers. Clones were sequenced by immunoSEQ multiplex PCR, and TCRdb holds only the in-frame ones, with some missing. The table has 55,000 to 75,000 clones, more than 65% seen once; the top ten hold over 0.95%. Sequencing used CD4+ or CD8+ T cells sorted from blood, obtained in a trial of the OX40 agonist ivuxolimab. Every receptor here comes from an adult with an advanced solid tumor such as melanoma, head and neck, liver or kidney cancer.

This chain joins TRBV5-1 and TRBJ1-4; D gene unclear. Germline CDR1 and CDR2: SGHRS and YFSETQ. This CDR3 region has 13 residues. Trimming left V 4 bases short and J 12 bases short, with 16 bases between. CDR3 sequence reads: CASSQQDGAELFF. DNA of the CDR3: TGCGCCAGCAGCCAACAAGACGGAGCGGAACTGTTTTTT.

V gene TRBV18 combines with J gene TRBJ2-1; TRBD1 is a possible D gene (7 bases). There are 19 residues in the CDR3. Trimming stripped 3 bases from V and 1 base from J, with 22 bases between. Per the germline V gene, CDR1 is KGHSH and CDR2 is LQKENI. The CDR3 reads CASSPTGAGGFVSYNEQFF. The CDR3 DNA reads as TGTGCCAGCTCACCCACGGGAGCAGGGGGATTTGTATCCTACAATGAGCAGTTCTTC.

The chain couples TRBV5-1 to TRBJ1-1; tentative D call: TRBD1 (6 bases). Deletions cut 0 bases from V and 0 bases from J, with 12 bases between. CDR1 and CDR2 (germline): SGHRS, YFSETQ. CDR3 length: 16 amino acids. CDR3 DNA: TGCGCCAGCAGCTTGGCCGTGGGGGCGGTGAACACTGAAGCTTTCTTT. Amino acid sequence: CASSLAVGAVNTEAFF.

This clone was detected only a few times. V gene TRBV7-9 combines with J gene TRBJ1-3, with D possibly being TRBD1 (5 bases). CDR3 length: 14 residues. V lost 3 bases to trimming and J lost 4 bases, with 10 bases between them. Germline lookup yields CDR1 SEHNR and CDR2 FQNEAQ (reference sequence). The CDR3 DNA follows: TGTGCCAGCAGCTTCCAGAGGGGAGGAAACACCATATATTTT. It is translated as CASSFQRGGNTIYF.

J is TRBJ2-3 and V is TRBV11-2; D is undetermined. This CDR3 contains 12 residues. V was clipped by 2 bases and J by 6 bases, with 6 bases between them. Germline V gene lookup returns CDR1 SGHAT and CDR2 FQNNGV. In DNA, the CDR3 is TGTGCCAGCAGCTTACTATGGGATACGCAGTATTTT. It encodes CASSLLWDTQYF.

The genes are TRBV7-8 and TRBJ1-6, with TRBD1 identical over 8 bases. The germline CDR1 and CDR2 sequences are SGHVS and FQNEAQ. The CDR3 extends over 15 amino acids. The junction had 6 bases not matched to a gene; V was cut back by 5 bases and J by 6 bases. The CDR3 DNA reads as TGTGCCAGCAGCGTACCGGGACAGGCTAATTCACCCCTCCACTTT. Translation: CASSVPGQANSPLHF.

The chain uses TRBV6-5 and TRBJ1-1; 9 bases map to TRBD1. The V gene end was trimmed by 10 bases and the J gene end by 8 bases; junction bases not matched to a gene: 11. Germline V gives CDR1 MNHEY, CDR2 SVGAGI. The CDR3 sequence is 13 residues long. The CDR3 nucleotides are TGTGCCAACTCGATGGACAGGGGCAGGGAAGCTTTCTTT. It is translated as CANSMDRGREAFF.